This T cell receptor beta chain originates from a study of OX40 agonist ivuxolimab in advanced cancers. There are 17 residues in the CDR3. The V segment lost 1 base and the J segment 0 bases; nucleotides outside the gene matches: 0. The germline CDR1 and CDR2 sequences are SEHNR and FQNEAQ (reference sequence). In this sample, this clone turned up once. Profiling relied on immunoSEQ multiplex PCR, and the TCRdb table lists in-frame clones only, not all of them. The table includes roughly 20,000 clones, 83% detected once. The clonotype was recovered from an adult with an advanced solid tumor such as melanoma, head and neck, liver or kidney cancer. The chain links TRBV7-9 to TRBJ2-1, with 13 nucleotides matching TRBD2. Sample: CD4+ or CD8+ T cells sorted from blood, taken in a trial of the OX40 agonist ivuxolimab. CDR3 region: CASSLGTSGSSYNEQFF. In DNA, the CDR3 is TGTGCCAGCAGCTTAGGGACTAGCGGGAGCTCCTACAATGAGCAGTTCTTC.